This T cell receptor beta chain was recovered during a study of T cells in Graves' hyperthyroidism and ophthalmopathy. Study-level findings and limits: In blood, most of the thyroid clonotypes expanded above 0.001 were also present. Ophthalmopathy was predicted by the model a median of approximately 6 months ahead of onset.

This clonotype was counted a few times. Antigen specificity is unknown. The junction and the germline gene differ at one end; a read error may be behind it. The source material, RNA transcripts, was used to amplify TCR beta CDR3 regions. During a first-round RT-PCR of the TCR CDR3, the HTBI primer set was used. MiXCR, run by TCRdb on the multiplex PCR reads, gives a single entry per CDR3 protein. The sample has over 500,000 distinct CDR3 sequences; 15% to 20% are singletons. It was 10 ml of fresh peripheral blood that supplied the PBMCs. This CDR3 contains 19 residues. Germline V gene lookup returns CDR1 WNHNN and CDR2 SYGVQD (reference sequence).

V usage is TRBV10-1 and J usage is TRBJ2-1; possible D gene TRBD2, 6 bases. This clonotype originated in a woman between 25 and 40 years old with Graves' ophthalmopathy. What was sequenced was blood. CDR3 nucleotide sequence: TGCGCCTGCAGTGAGGGTCTAGCGCCTGTGACTAGCTCCTACAATGAGCAGTTCTTC. It codes for CACSEGLAPVTSSYNEQFF.